Given below is one T cell receptor beta chain in context. The antigen is undetermined. Other DNA variants within this sample encode the same CDR3. The entry originates in a study of T cell responses to AZD1222 COVID-19 vaccine. TCRdb keeps only in-frame clones here, not all; method: immunoSEQ multiplex PCR. This sample has over 90,000 clones; about nine tenths occur once, and the top ten carry about 4.8%. CDR1 is SGHTA, CDR2 FQGTGA, per germline. The J segment lost 5 bases and the V segment lost 5 bases, leaving 2 bases of the junction unmatched. There are 12 residues in the CDR3. Study-level findings and limits: Unmutated variant regions reportedly attract nearly half of all spike-specific TCRs. Clonal diversity was possibly underestimated, and white British individuals and females predominated among donors. Spike-specific TCR repertoires showed rising breadth and depth after two AZD1222 doses.

V is TRBV7-3 and J is TRBJ1-1; 7 bases are a match to TRBD1. The receptor was isolated from an adult in good health. Sequences were derived from peripheral blood, sampled on day 0 of AZD1222 vaccination. The CDR3 sequence is CASSPGGTEAFF. CDR3 DNA: TGTGCCAGCAGCCCAGGGGGGACTGAAGCTTTCTTT.